One and the same sample provided the 14 T cell receptor beta chains below, sequenced in a study of blood T cell repertoires in COVID-19. Sequencing was performed with immunoSEQ multiplex PCR; in TCRdb, only in-frame clones are kept and a portion is missing. The sample carries 70,000 to 95,000 clones, nearly 90% recorded once. Material: peripheral blood. The receptors were sampled from a man aged 65 to 79 with acute or convalescent COVID-19.

V is TRBV6-5 and J is TRBJ2-7; a weak D match, TRBD1 (5 bases). Trimming pared 4 bases from V and 3 bases from J, leaving 16 bases between. This CDR3 contains 15 residues. CDR1 and CDR2 from the germline V gene are MNHEY and SVGAGI. Here the CDR3 DNA reads TGTGCCAGCAGTTTGACCCAGGGTGACGGCTACGAGCAGTACTTC. Translated: CASSLTQGDGYEQYF.

V and J are TRBV12-3 or TRBV12-4 and TRBJ1-5, with D tentatively TRBD1 (6 bases). The CDR3 extends over 13 amino acids. Trimming cost V 2 bases and J 9 bases, with 11 bases left between them. The CDR3 DNA reads as TGTGCCAGCAGTTTAACAGGGCAAACGCCCCAGCATTTT. Translating it yields CASSLTGQTPQHF.

The chain recombines TRBV7-9 with TRBJ2-3; D might be TRBD1 (5 bases). Per germline, CDR1 SEHNR and CDR2 FQNEAQ (reference sequence). V lost 10 bases and J lost 2, with 10 bases in between. The CDR3 sequence is 12 residues long. The CDR3 bases are TGTGCCATCGCACAGGACACAGATACGCAGTATTTT. It encodes CAIAQDTDTQYF.

The V and J genes are TRBV14 and TRBJ2-7; TRBD1 aligns across 10 bases. The CDR3 runs 19 residues. Per the germline V gene, CDR1 is SGHDN and CDR2 is FVKESK. J was trimmed by 0 bases and V by 3 bases; bases with no gene match: 14. The CDR3, as DNA: TGTGCCAGCAGCCACCTGAGACAGGGGGCGCCGCTTTCCTCCTACGAGCAGTACTTC. This encodes CASSHLRQGAPLSSYEQYF.

The J gene is TRBJ1-4, the V gene TRBV14; D is uncertain. This CDR3 region has 15 residues. From germline, CDR1 is SGHDN and CDR2 FVKESK. Trimming removed 3 bases at V and 0 bases at J, with 8 bases between. CDR3 loop: CASSQHKSTNEKLFF. DNA for the CDR3: TGTGCCAGCAGCCAGCACAAATCAACTAATGAAAAACTGTTTTTT.

The rearrangement uses TRBV6-2 or TRBV6-3 and TRBJ1-3; 8 nucleotides agree with TRBD1. The CDR3 has 16 residues. Trimming cost V 3 bases and J 1 base; bases outside gene matches: 5. Germline V CDR1 and CDR2: MNHEY, SVGEGT. In nucleotides, the CDR3 is TGTGCCAGCAGTTATTACCGGGACAGGTCTGGAAACACCATATATTTT. Protein sequence: CASSYYRDRSGNTIYF.

This clone was observed a handful of times. The chain links TRBV7-9 to TRBJ1-1; D perhaps matches TRBD1 (5 bases). The CDR3 is 14 residues long. Germline CDR1 is SEHNR and CDR2 is FQNEAQ (reference sequence). The germline V and J ends were trimmed by 1 base and 8 bases, with 14 bases remaining between them. Here the CDR3 reads CASSLGGVSTEAFF. CDR3 nucleotides: TGTGCCAGCAGCTTAGGGGGGGTCTCTACCGAAGCTTTCTTT.

The genes are TRBV29-1 and TRBJ2-3; D gene uncertain. Germline CDR1 reads SQVTM; CDR2 reads ANQGSEA. The CDR3 is 11 residues long. Trimming left V 7 bases short and J 8 bases short, with 13 bases between. The CDR3 sequence is CSDMSIPTQYF. CDR3 nucleotide sequence: TGCAGCGATATGAGTATTCCTACGCAGTATTTT.

The J gene is TRBJ2-3, the V gene TRBV14, with 15 bases that match TRBD2. The length of the CDR3 is 17 residues. V lost 4 bases, J lost 2 bases, and 4 bases stayed unmatched. Germline V gene sequence: CDR1 SGHDN, CDR2 FVKESK. In DNA, the CDR3 is TGTGCCAGCAGCCGAGGACTAGCGGGAGGGCCCACAGATACGCAGTATTTT. It codes for CASSRGLAGGPTDTQYF. The full variable domain, rest sourced from reference TRBV14 and TRBJ2-3, is EAGVTQFPSHSVIEKGQTVTLRCDPISGHDNLYWYRRVMGKEIKFLLHFVKESKQDESGMPNNRFLAERTGGTYSTLKVQPAELEDSGVYFCASSRGLAGGPTDTQYFGPGTRLTVL.

CDR3 sequence: CASSDQLGSYNEQFF. Here the CDR3 DNA reads TGTGCCAGCAGTGACCAGTTGGGCAGTTACAATGAGCAGTTCTTC. V gene TRBV2 combines with J gene TRBJ2-1, with D unclear. CDR3 length: 15 amino acids. Germline V gene sequence: CDR1 SNHLY, CDR2 FYNNEI. Trimming stripped 3 bases from V and 4 bases from J, with 13 bases between. The variable domain in full, with the rest retrieved from reference TRBV2 and TRBJ2-1, is EPEVTQTPSHQVTQMGQEVILRCVPISNHLYFYWYRQILGQKVEFLVSFYNNEISEKSEIFDDQFSVERPDGSNFTLKIRSTKLEDSAMYFCASSDQLGSYNEQFFGPGTRLTVL.

This chain uses TRBV27 with TRBJ2-3; 8 bases match TRBD1. With V trimmed by 3 bases and J by 2 bases, 4 bases remained unmatched. CDR1 is MNHEY and CDR2 is SMNVEV in the germline V gene (reference sequence). CDR3 size: 15 residues. In DNA, the CDR3 is TGTGCCAGCAGTTTTCGGGACAGGCCCACAGATACGCAGTATTTT. This gives the protein CASSFRDRPTDTQYF.

J is TRBJ2-1 and V is TRBV30; unclear D gene. Between the trimmed V and J ends, which lost 4 bases and 0 bases, there was a span of 16 bases. The CDR3 length is 16 residues. Germline loops: CDR1 GTSNPN, CDR2 SVGIG (reference sequence). CDR3 protein: CAWNVVPLSSYNEQFF. The DNA for the CDR3 is TGTGCCTGGAATGTAGTACCACTTAGCTCCTACAATGAGCAGTTCTTC.

The chain employs TRBV12-5 and TRBJ2-3; D is unresolved. CDR3 length: 12 residues. With 7 bases removed from V and 2 bases from J, the gap between germline ends came to 7 bases. Germline assignment: CDR1 LGHNT and CDR2 FRNRAP. The CDR3 DNA sequence: TGTGCTAGTGCTCTCGTCACAGATACGCAGTATTTT. Translated: CASALVTDTQYF. Based on the CDR3 plus reference TRBV12-5 and TRBJ2-3, the full variable domain is DARVTQTPRHKVTEMGQEVTMRCQPILGHNTVFWYRQTMMQGLELLAYFRNRAPLDDSGMPKDRFSAEMPDATLATLKIQPSEPRDSAVYFCASALVTDTQYFGPGTRLTVL.

The chain is built from TRBV6-1 and TRBJ2-7, with D unclear. V lost 0 bases to trimming and J lost 1 base, with 13 bases between them. Germline CDR1 and CDR2: MNHNS and SASEGT. The CDR3 loop spans 16 amino acids. The CDR3 loop is CASSEAPERSSYEQYF. For the CDR3, the DNA is TGTGCCAGCAGTGAAGCGCCAGAAAGAAGTTCCTACGAGCAGTACTTC.